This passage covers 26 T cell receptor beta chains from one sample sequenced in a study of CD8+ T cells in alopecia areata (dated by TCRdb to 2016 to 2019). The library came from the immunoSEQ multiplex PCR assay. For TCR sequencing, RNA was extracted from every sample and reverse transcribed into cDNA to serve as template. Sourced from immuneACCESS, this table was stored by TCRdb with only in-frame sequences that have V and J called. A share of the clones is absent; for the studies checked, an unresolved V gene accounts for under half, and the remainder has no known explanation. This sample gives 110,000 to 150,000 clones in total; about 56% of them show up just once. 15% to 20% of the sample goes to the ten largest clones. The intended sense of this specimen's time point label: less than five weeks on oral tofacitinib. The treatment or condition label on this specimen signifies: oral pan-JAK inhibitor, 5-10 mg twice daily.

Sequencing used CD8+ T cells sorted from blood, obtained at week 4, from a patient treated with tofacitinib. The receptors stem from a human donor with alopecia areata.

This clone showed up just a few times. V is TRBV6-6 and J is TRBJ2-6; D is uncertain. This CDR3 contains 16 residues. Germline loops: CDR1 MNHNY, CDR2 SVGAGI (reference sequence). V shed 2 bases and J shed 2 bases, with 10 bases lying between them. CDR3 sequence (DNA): TGTGCCAGCAGTTACGGGCAGGCGGCTGGGGCCAACGTCCTGACTTTC. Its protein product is CASSYGQAAGANVLTF.

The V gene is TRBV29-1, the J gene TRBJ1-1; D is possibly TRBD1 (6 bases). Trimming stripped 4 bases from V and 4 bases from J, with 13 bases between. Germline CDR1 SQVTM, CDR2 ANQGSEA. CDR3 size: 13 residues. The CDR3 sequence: CSVVGGEATEAFF. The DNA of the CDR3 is TGCAGCGTTGTAGGGGGTGAGGCCACTGAAGCTTTCTTT. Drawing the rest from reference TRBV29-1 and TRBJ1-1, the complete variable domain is SAVISQKPSRDICQRGTSLTIQCQVDSQVTMMFWYRQQPGQSLTLIATANQGSEATYESGFVIDKFPISRPNLTFSTLTVSNMSPEDSSIYLCSVVGGEATEAFFGQGTRLTVV.

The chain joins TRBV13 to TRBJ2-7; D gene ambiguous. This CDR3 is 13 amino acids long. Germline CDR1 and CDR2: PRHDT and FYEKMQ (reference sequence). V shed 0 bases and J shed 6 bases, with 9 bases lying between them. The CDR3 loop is CASSLGGLSEQYF. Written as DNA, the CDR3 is TGTGCCAGCAGCTTAGGGGGATTGAGCGAGCAGTACTTC.

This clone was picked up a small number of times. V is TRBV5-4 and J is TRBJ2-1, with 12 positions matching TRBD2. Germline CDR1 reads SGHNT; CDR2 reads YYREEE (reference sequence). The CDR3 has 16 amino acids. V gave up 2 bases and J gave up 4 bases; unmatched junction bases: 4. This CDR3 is CASSFPLAGGYNEQFF. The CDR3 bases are TGTGCCAGCAGCTTCCCACTAGCGGGGGGATACAATGAGCAGTTCTTC.

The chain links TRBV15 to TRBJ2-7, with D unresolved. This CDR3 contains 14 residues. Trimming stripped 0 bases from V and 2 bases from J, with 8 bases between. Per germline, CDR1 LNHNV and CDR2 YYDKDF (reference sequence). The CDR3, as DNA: TGTGCCACCAGCAGAGATCGCCAGACCTACGAGCAGTACTTC. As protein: CATSRDRQTYEQYF.

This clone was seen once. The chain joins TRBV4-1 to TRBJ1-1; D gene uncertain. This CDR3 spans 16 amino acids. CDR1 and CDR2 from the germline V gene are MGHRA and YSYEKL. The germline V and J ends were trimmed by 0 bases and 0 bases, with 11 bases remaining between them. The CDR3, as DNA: TGCGCCAGCAGCCAAGAACCAGATTTAATGAACACTGAAGCTTTCTTT. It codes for CASSQEPDLMNTEAFF.

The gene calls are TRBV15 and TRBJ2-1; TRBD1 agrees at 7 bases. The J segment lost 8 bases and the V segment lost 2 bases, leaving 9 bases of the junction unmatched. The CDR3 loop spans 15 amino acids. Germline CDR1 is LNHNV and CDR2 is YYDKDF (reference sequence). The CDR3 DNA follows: TGTGCCACCAGCAGAAGACAGGGAGTGAGAGATGAGCAGTTCTTC. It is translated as CATSRRQGVRDEQFF.

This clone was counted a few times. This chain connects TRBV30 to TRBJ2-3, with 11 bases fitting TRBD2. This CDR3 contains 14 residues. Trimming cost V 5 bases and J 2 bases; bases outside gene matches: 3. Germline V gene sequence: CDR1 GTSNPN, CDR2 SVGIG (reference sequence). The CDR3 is CAWLLAGDTDTQYF. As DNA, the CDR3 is TGTGCCTGGCTACTAGCGGGAGACACAGATACGCAGTATTTT.

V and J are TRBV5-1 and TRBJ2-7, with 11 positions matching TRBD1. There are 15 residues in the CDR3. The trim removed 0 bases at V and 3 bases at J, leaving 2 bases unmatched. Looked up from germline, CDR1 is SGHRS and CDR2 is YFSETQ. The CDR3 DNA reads TGCGCCAGCAGCTTGGCCGGGACAGGGGGCTACGAGCAGTACTTC. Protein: CASSLAGTGGYEQYF.

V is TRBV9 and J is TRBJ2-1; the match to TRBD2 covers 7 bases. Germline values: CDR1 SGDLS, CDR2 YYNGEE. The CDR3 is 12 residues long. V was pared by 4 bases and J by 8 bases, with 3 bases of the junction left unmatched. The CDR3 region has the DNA TGTGCCAGCAGCTTGGGAGGGGATGAGCAGTTCTTC. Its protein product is CASSLGGDEQFF.

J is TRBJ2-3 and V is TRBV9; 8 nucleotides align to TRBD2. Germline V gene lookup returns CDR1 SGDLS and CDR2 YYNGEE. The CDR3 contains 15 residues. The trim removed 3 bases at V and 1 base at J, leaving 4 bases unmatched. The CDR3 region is CASSASGGGTDTQYF. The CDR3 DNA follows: TGTGCCAGCAGCGCCAGCGGGGGCGGCACAGATACGCAGTATTTT.

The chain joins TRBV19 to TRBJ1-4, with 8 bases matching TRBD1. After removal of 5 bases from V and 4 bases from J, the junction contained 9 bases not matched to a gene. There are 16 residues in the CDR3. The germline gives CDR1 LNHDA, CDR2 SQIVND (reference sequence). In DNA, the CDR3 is TGTGCCAGTAGTTCGCGACAGGGGTCGGATAATGAAAAACTGTTTTTT. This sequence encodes CASSSRQGSDNEKLFF. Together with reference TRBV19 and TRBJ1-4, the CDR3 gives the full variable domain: DGGITQSPKYLFRKEGQNVTLSCEQNLNHDAMYWYRQDPGQGLRLIYYSQIVNDFQKGDIAEGYSVSREKKESFPLTVTSAQKNPTAFYLCASSSRQGSDNEKLFFGSGTQLSVL.

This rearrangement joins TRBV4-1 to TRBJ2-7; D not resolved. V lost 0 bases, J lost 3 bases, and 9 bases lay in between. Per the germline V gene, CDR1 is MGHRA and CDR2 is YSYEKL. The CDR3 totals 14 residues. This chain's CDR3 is CASSQDSDFYEQYF. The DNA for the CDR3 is TGCGCCAGCAGCCAAGATTCAGACTTCTACGAGCAGTACTTC.

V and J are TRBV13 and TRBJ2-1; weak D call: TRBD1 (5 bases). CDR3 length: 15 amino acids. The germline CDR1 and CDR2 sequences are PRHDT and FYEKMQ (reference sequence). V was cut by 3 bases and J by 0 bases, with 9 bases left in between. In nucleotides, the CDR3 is TGTGCCAGCAGCTTGACAGCTAACTCCTACAATGAGCAGTTCTTC. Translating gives CASSLTANSYNEQFF.

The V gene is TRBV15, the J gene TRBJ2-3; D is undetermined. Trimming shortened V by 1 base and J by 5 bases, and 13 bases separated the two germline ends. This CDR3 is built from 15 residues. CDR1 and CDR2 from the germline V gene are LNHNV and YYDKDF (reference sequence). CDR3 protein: CATSRGAREGDTQYF. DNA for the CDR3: TGTGCCACCAGCAGAGGGGCTAGGGAAGGAGATACGCAGTATTTT.

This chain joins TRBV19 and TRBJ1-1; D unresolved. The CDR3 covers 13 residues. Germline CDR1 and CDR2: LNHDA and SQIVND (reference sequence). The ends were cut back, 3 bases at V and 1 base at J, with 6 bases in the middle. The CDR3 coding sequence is TGTGCCAGTAGTATCTTTCGGAACACTGAAGCTTTCTTT. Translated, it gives CASSIFRNTEAFF.

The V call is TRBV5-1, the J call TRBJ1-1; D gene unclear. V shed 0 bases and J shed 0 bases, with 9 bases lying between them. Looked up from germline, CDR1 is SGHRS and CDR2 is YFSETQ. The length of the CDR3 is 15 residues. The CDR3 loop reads CASSLASDMNTEAFF. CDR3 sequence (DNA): TGCGCCAGCAGCTTGGCCAGCGACATGAACACTGAAGCTTTCTTT.

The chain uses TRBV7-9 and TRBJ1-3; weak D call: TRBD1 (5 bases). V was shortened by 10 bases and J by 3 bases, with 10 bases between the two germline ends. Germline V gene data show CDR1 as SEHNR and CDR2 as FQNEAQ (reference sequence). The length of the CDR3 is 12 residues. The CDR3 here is CATRDRGNTIYF. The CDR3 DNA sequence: TGTGCCACCAGGGACCGTGGAAACACCATATATTTT.

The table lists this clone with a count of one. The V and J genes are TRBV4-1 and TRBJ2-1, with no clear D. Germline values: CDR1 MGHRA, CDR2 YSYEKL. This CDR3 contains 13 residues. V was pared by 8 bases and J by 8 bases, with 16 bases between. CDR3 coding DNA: TGCGCCAGCTCTAGTAGATTTGGCGATGAGCAGTTCTTC. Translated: CASSSRFGDEQFF.

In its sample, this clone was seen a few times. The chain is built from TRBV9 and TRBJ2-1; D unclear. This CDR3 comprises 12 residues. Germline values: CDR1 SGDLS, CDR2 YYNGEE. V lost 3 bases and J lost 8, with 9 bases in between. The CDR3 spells CASSGYKDEQFF. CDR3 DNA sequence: TGTGCCAGCAGCGGCTACAAGGATGAGCAGTTCTTC. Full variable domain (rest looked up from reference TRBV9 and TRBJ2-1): DSGVTQTPKHLITATGQRVTLRCSPRSGDLSVYWYQQSLDQGLQFLIQYYNGEERAKGNILERFSAQQFPDLHSELNLSSLELGDSALYFCASSGYKDEQFFGPGTRLTVL.

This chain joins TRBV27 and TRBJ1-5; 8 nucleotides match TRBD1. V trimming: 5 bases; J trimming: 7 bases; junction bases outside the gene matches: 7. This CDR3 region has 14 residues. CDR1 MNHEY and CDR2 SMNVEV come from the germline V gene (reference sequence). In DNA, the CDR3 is TGTGCCAGCAGTCCGGGGACAGGCTGGCAGCCCCAGCATTTT. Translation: CASSPGTGWQPQHF.

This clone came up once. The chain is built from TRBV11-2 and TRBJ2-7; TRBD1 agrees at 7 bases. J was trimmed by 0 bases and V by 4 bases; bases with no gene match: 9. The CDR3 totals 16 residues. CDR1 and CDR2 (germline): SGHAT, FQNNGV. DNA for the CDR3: TGTGCCAGCAGCTCCCCGACAGGGCCTATCTCCTACGAGCAGTACTTC. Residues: CASSSPTGPISYEQYF.

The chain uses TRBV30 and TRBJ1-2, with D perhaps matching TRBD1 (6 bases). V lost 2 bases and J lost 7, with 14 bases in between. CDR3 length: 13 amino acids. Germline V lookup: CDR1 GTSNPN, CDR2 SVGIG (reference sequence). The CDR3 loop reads CAWSRQGRFGYTF. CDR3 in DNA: TGTGCCTGGAGTCGCCAGGGGAGGTTTGGCTACACCTTC.

DNA of the CDR3: TGTGCCACCAGCAGAGATTGGCGACAGGCCGGCGAGACCCAGTACTTC. Protein product: CATSRDWRQAGETQYF. The V gene is TRBV15, the J gene TRBJ2-5; D perhaps matches TRBD1 (6 bases). Germline lookup yields CDR1 LNHNV and CDR2 YYDKDF (reference sequence). Trimming removed 0 bases from V and 5 bases from J, with 16 bases in between. This CDR3 region has 16 residues.

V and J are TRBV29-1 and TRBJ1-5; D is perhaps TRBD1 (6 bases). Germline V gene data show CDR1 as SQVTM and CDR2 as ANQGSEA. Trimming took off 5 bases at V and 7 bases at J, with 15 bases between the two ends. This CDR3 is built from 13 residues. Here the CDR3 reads CSVFSGVDQPQHF. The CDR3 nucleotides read TGCAGCGTTTTCTCAGGGGTTGACCAGCCCCAGCATTTT. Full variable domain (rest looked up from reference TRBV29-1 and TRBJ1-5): SAVISQKPSRDICQRGTSLTIQCQVDSQVTMMFWYRQQPGQSLTLIATANQGSEATYESGFVIDKFPISRPNLTFSTLTVSNMSPEDSSIYLCSVFSGVDQPQHFGDGTRLSIL.

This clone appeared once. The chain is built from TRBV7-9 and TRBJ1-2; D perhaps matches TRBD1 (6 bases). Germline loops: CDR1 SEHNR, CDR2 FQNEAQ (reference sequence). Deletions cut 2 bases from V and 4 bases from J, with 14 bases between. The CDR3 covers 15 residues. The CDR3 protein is CASSLYARGGYGYTF. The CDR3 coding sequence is TGTGCCAGCAGCTTATACGCCAGGGGTGGCTATGGCTACACCTTC.